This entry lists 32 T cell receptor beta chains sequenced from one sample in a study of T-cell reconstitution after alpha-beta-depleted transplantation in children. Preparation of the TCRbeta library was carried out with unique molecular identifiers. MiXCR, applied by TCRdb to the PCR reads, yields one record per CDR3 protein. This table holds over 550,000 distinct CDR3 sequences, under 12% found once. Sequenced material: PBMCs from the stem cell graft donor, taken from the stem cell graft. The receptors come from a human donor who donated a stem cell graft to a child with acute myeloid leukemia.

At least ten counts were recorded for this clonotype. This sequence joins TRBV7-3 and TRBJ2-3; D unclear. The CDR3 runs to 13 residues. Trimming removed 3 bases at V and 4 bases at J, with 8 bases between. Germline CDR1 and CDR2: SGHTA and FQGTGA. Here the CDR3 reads CASSFGVPDTQYF. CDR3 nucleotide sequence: TGTGCCAGCAGCTTTGGAGTCCCAGATACGCAGTATTTT.

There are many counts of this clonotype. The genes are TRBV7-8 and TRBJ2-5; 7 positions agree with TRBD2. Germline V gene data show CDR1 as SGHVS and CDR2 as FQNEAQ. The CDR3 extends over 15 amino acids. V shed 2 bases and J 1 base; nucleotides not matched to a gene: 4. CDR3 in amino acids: CASSLSLAVQETQYF. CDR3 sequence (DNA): TGTGCCAGCAGCTTAAGCCTAGCGGTCCAAGAGACCCAGTACTTC.

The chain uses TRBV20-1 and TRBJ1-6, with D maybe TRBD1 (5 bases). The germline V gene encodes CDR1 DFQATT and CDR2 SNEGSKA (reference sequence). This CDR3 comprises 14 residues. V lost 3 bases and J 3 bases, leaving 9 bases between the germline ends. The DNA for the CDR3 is TGCAGTGCTAGGGAGACAGTCTATAATTCACCCCTCCACTTT. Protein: CSARETVYNSPLHF.

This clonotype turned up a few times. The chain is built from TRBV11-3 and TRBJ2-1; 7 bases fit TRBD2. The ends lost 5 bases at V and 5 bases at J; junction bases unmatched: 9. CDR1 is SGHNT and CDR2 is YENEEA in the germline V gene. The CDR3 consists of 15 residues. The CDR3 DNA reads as TGTGCCAGCAGCCTTAGCGGGCTTTCCCACAATGAGCAGTTCTTC. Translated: CASSLSGLSHNEQFF.

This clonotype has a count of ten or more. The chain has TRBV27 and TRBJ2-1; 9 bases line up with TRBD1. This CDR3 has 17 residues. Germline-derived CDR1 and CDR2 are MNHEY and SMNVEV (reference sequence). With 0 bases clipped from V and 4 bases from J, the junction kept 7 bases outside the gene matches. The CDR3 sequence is CASSLSSPGTGYNEQFF. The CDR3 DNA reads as TGTGCCAGCAGTTTATCGAGCCCCGGGACAGGGTACAATGAGCAGTTCTTC.

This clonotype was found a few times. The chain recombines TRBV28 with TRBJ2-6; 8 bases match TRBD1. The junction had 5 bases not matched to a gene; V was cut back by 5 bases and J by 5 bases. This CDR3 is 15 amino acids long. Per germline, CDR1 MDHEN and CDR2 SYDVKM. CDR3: CASSLTGGRANVLTF. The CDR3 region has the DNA TGTGCCAGCAGTCTCACAGGGGGTCGGGCCAACGTCCTGACTTTC.

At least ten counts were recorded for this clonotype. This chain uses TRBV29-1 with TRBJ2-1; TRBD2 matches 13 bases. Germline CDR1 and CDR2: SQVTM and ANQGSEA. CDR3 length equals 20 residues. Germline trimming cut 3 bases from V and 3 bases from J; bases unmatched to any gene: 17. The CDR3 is CSVDSGVARLAGGLYNEQFF. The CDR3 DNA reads TGCAGCGTTGATAGCGGGGTCGCAAGACTAGCGGGAGGCCTCTACAATGAGCAGTTCTTC.

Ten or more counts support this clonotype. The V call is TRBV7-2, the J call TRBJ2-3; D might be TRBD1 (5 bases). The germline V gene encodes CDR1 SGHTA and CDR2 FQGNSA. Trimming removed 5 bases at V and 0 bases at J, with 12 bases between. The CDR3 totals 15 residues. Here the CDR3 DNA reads TGTGCCAGCAGCACCTTTGGGGCTAGCACAGATACGCAGTATTTT. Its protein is CASSTFGASTDTQYF.

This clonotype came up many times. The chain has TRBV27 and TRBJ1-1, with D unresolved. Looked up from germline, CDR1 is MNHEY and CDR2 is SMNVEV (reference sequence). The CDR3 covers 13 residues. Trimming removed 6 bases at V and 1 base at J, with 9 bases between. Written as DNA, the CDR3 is TGTGCCAGCAGGGGATGGGGGAACACTGAAGCTTTCTTT. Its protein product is CASRGWGNTEAFF.

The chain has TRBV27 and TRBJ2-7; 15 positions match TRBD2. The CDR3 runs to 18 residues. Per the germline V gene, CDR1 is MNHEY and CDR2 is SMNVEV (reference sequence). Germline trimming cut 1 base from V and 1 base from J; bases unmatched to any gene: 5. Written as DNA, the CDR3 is TGTGCCAGCAGTTTATTTGGACTAGCGGGAGGGAATTCCTACGAGCAGTACTTC. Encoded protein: CASSLFGLAGGNSYEQYF.

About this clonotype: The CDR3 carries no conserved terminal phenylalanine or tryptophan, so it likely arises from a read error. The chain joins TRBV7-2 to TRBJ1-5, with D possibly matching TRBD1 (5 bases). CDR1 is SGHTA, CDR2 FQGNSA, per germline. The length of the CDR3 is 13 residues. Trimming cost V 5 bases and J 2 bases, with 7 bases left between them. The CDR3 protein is CASSPRGNQPQHV. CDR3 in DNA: TGTGCCAGCAGCCCCAGGGGCAATCAGCCCCAGCATGTT.

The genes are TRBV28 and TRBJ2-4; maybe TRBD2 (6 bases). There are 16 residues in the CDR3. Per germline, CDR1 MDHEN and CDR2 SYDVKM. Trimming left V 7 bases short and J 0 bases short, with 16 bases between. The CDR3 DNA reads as TGTGCCAGCACCTCATGGGGACTTCTAGCCAAAAACATTCAGTACTTC. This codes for CASTSWGLLAKNIQYF. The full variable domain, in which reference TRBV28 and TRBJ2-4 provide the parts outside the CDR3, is DVKVTQSSRYLVKRTGEKVFLECVQDMDHENMFWYRQDPGLGLRLIYFSYDVKMKEKGDIPEGYSVSREKKERFSLILESASTNQTSMYLCASTSWGLLAKNIQYFGAGTRLSVL.

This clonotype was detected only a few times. Written as DNA, the CDR3 is TGTGCCAGCAGTCAGGATTGGGGTCCTCGACTAGCGGAGAATTACGAGCAGTACTTC. It is translated as CASSQDWGPRLAENYEQYF. J is TRBJ2-7 and V is TRBV7-8, with 9 bases lining up with TRBD2. The CDR3 consists of 19 residues. Germline CDR1 and CDR2: SGHVS and FQNEAQ. J lost 4 bases, V lost 6 bases, and 22 bases had no gene match.

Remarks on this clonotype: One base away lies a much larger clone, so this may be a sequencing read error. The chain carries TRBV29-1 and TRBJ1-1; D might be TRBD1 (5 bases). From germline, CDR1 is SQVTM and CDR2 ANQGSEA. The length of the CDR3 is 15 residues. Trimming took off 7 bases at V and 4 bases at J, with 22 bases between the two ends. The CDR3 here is CSAGGSPGRSTEAFF. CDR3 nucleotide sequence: TGCAGCGCTGGGGGGTCGCCGGGCCGTAGCACTGAAGCTTTCTTT.

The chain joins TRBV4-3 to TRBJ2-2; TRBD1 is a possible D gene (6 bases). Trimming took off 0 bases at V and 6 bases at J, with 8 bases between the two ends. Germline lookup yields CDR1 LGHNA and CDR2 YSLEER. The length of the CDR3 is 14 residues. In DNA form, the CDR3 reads TGCGCCAGCAGCCAAGACAGACAGGCCGGGGAGCTGTTTTTT. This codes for CASSQDRQAGELFF.

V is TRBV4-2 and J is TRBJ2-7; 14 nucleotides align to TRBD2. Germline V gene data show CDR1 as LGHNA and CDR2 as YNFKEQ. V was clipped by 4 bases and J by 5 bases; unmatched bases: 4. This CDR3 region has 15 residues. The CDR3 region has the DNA TGTGCCAGCAGCCGCGGGACTAGCGGGAGCCACGAGCAGTACTTC. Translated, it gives CASSRGTSGSHEQYF.

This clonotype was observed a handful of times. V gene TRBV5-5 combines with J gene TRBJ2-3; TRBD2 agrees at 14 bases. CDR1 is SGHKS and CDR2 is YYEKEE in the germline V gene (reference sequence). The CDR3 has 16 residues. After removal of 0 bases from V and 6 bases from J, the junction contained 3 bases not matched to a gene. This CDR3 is CASSLGLAGGEDTQYF. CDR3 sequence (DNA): TGTGCCAGCAGCTTGGGACTAGCGGGAGGGGAGGATACGCAGTATTTT.

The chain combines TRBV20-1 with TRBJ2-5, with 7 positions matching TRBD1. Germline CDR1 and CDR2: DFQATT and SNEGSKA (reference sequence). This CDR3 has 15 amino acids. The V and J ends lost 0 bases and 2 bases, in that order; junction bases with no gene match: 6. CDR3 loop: CSARDRRTGQETQYF. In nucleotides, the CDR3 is TGCAGTGCTAGAGATCGTCGGACAGGTCAAGAGACCCAGTACTTC.

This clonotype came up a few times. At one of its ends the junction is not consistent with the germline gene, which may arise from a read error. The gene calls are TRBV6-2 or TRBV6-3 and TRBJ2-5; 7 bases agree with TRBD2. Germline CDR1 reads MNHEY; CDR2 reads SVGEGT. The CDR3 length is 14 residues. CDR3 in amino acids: CVSIDPSGTRTQYF. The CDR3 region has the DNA TGTGTCAGCATTGATCCGAGCGGGACGAGGACCCAGTACTTC.

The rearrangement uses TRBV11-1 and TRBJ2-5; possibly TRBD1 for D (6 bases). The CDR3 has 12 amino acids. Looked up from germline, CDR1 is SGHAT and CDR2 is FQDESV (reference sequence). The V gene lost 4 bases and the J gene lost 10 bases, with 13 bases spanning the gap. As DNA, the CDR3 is TGTGCCAGCAGCTCACTACAGGGAAACCAGTACTTC. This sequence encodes CASSSLQGNQYF.

DNA for the CDR3: TGTGCCAGCAGCTTGGTAGCGGGAGGGATTAGAAATGAGCAGTTCTTC. Translation: CASSLVAGGIRNEQFF. V is TRBV5-5 and J is TRBJ2-1; TRBD2 aligns across 11 bases. From germline, CDR1 is SGHKS and CDR2 YYEKEE (reference sequence). CDR3 size: 16 residues. With 0 bases clipped from V and 7 bases from J, the junction kept 6 bases outside the gene matches. Filled out from reference TRBV5-5 and TRBJ2-1, the complete variable domain reads DAGVTQSPTHLIKTRGQQVTLRCSPISGHKSVSWYQQVLGQGPQFIFQYYEKEERGRGNFPDRFSARQFPNYSSELNVNALLLGDSALYLCASSLVAGGIRNEQFFGPGTRLTVL.

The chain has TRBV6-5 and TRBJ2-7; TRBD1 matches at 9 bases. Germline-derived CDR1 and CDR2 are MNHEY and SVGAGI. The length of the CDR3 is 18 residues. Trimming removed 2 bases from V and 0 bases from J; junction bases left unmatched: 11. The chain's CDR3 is CASSYPQDRGGISYEQYF. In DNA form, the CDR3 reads TGTGCCAGCAGTTACCCGCAGGACAGGGGAGGTATCTCCTACGAGCAGTACTTC.

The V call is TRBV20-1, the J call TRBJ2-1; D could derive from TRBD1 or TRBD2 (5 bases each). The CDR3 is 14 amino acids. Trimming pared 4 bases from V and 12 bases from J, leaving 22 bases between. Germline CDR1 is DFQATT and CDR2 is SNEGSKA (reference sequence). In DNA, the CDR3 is TGCAGTGCTATAAGTTGGGGGAGCGATCGTGCGCAGTTCTTC. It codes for CSAISWGSDRAQFF.

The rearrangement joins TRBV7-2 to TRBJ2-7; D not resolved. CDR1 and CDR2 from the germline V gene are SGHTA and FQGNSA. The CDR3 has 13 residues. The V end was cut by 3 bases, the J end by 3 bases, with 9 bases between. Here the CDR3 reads CASSFSQLYEQYF. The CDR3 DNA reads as TGTGCCAGCAGCTTCAGCCAACTCTACGAGCAGTACTTC.

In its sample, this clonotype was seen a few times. The CDR3 nucleotides are TGCAGTGCTTGCAGACGAGCGGGGGGGGCTTCCTCCTACAATGAGCAGTTCTTC. This gives the protein CSACRRAGGASSYNEQFF. V gene TRBV20-1 combines with J gene TRBJ2-1, with 10 nucleotides matching TRBD2. This CDR3 is built from 18 residues. Germline CDR1 is DFQATT and CDR2 is SNEGSKA (reference sequence). The V gene end was trimmed by 5 bases and the J gene end by 0 bases; junction bases not matched to a gene: 13.

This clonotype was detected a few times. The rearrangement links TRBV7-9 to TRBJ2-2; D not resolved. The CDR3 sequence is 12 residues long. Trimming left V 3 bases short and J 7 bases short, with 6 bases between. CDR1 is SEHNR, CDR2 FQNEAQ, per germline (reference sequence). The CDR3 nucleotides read TGTGCCAGCAGCTTCATTAGCGGGGAGCTGTTTTTT. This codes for CASSFISGELFF.

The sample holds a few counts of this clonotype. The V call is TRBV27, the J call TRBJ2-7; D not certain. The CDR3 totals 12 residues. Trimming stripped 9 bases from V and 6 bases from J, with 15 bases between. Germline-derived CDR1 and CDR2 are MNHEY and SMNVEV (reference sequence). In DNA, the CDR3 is TGTGCCAGTATATCTCGTGGTGGCGAGCAGTACTTC. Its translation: CASISRGGEQYF.

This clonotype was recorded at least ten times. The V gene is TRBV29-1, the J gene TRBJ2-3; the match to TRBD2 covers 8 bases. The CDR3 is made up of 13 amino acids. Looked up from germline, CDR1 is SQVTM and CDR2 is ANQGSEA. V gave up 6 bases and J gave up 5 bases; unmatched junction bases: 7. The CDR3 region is CSVSAGDGDTQYF. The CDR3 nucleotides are TGCAGCGTCTCAGCGGGAGATGGAGATACGCAGTATTTT.

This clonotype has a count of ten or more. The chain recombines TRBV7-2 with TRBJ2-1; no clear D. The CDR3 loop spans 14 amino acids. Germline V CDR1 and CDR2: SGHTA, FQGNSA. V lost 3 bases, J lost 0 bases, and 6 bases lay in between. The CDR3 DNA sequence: TGTGCCAGCAGCTTCCATAGCTCCTACAATGAGCAGTTCTTC. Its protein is CASSFHSSYNEQFF.

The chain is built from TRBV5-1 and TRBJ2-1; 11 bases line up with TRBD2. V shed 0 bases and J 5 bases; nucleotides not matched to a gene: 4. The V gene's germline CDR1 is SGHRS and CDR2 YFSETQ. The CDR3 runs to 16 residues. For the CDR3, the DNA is TGCGCCAGCAGCTTGGGCTCTAGCGGGAGGAACAATGAGCAGTTCTTC. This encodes CASSLGSSGRNNEQFF.

CDR3 in DNA: TGTGCCACCAGTGATCCGACAGGTTCGGCAGATACGCAGTATTTT. Translating gives CATSDPTGSADTQYF. The rearrangement joins TRBV24-1 to TRBJ2-3, with D possibly matching TRBD1 (6 bases). Trimming cost V 3 bases and J 4 bases, with 13 bases left between them. Germline assignment: CDR1 KGHDR and CDR2 SFDVKD. The CDR3 has 15 amino acids.

The CDR3 spells CASSLEGQGFGEKLFF. The CDR3 nucleotides read TGTGCCAGCAGCTTGGAGGGACAGGGGTTCGGGGAAAAACTGTTTTTT. The chain employs TRBV5-6 and TRBJ1-4, with TRBD1 matching 10 bases. The CDR3 length is 16 residues. J gave up 8 bases and V 0 bases, and 7 bases lay outside the gene matches. Germline loops: CDR1 SGHDT, CDR2 YYEEEE. The full variable domain, with the rest looked up from reference TRBV5-6 and TRBJ1-4, is DAGVTQSPTHLIKTRGQQVTLRCSPKSGHDTVSWYQQALGQGPQFIFQYYEEEERQRGNFPDRFSGHQFPNYSSELNVNALLLGDSALYLCASSLEGQGFGEKLFFGSGTQLSVL.